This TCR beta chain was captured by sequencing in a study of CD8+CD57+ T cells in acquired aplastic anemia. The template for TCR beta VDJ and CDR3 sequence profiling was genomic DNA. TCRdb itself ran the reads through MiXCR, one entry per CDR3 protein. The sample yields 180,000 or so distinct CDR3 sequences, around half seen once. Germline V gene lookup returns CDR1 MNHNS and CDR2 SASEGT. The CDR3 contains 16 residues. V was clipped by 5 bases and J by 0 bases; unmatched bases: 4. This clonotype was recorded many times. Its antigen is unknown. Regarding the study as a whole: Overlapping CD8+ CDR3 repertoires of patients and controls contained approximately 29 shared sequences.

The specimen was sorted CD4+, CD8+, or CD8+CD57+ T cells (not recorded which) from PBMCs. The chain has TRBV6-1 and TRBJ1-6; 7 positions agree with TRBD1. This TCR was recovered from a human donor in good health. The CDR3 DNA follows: TGTGCCAGCAGTCCCCGGGACAGCTCCTATAATTCACCCCTCCACTTT. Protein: CASSPRDSSYNSPLHF.